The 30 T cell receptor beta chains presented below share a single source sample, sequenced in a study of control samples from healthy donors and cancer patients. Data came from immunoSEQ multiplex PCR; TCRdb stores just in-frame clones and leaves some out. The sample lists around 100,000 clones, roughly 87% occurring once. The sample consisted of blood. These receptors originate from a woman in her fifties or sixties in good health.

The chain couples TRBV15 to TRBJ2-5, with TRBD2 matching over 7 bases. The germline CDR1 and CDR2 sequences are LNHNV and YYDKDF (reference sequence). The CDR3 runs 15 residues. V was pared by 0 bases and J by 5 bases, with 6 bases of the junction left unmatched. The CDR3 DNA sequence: TGTGCCACCAGCAGAGATTCCACTAGCGTTGAGACCCAGTACTTC. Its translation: CATSRDSTSVETQYF.

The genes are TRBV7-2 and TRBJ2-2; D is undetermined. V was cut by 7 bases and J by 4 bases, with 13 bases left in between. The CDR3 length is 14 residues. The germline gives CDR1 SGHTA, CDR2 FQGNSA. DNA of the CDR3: TGTGCCAGCACGAACCCAAGCCGCACCGGGGAGCTGTTTTTT. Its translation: CASTNPSRTGELFF.

The CDR3 DNA sequence: TGTGCCAGCAGCCCTTCACCGTTAAAAAGCACAGATACGCAGTATTTT. Translating it yields CASSPSPLKSTDTQYF. The V and J genes are TRBV9 and TRBJ2-3; D is unresolved. V lost 4 bases and J lost 0, with 15 bases in between. The CDR3 contains 16 residues. In germline, CDR1 is SGDLS, CDR2 YYNGEE.

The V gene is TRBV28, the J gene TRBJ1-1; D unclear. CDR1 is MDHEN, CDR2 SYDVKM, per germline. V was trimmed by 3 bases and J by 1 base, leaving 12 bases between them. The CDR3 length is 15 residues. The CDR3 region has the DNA TGTGCCAGCAGTTTTCTGGAGAAGTCGAACACTGAAGCTTTCTTT. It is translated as CASSFLEKSNTEAFF.

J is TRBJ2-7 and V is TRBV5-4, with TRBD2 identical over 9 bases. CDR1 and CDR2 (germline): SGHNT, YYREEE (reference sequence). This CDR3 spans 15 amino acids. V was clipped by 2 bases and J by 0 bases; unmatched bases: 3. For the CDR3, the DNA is TGTGCCAGCAGCTTACTAGCGGGCGCCTCCTACGAGCAGTACGTC. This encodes CASSLLAGASYEQYV.

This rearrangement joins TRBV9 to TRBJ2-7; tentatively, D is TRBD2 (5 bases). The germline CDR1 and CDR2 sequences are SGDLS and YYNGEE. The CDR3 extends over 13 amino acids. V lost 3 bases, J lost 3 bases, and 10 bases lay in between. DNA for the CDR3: TGTGCCAGCAGCGCCCCCACTAGCTACGAGCAGTACTTC. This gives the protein CASSAPTSYEQYF.

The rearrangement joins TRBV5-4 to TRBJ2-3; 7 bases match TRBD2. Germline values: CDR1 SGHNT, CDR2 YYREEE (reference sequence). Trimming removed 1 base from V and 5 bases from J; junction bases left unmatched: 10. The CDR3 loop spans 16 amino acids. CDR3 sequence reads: CASSLWEGSGQDTQYF. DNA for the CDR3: TGTGCCAGCAGCTTGTGGGAGGGCTCAGGTCAAGATACGCAGTATTTT.

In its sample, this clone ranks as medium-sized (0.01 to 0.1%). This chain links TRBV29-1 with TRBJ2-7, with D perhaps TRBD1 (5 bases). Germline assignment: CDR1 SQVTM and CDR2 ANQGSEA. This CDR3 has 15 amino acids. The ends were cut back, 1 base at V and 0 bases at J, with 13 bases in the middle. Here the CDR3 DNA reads TGCAGCGTTGAAGGTGGGGCTACACACTCCTACGAGCAGTACTTC. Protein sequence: CSVEGGATHSYEQYF.

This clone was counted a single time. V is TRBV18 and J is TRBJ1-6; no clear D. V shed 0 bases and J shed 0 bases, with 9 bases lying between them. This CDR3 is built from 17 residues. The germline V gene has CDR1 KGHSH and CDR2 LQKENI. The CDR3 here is CASSPPAGSSYNSPLHF. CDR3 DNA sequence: TGTGCCAGCTCACCACCGGCGGGGAGCTCCTATAATTCACCCCTCCACTTT.

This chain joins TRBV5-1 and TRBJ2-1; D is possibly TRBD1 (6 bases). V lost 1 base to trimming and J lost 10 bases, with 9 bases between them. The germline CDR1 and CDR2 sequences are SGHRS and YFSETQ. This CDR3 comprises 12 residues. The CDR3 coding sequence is TGCGCCAGCAGCTTGACAGGGACCGAGCAGTTCTTC. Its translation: CASSLTGTEQFF. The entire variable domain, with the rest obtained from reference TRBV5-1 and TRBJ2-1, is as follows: KAGVTQTPRYLIKTRGQQVTLSCSPISGHRSVSWYQQTPGQGLQFLFEYFSETQRNKGNFPGRFSGRQFSNSRSEMNVSTLELGDSALYLCASSLTGTEQFFGPGTRLTVL.

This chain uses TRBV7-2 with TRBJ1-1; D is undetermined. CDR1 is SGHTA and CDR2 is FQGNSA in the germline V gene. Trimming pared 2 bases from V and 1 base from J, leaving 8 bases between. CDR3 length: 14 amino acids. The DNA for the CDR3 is TGTGCCAGCAGCTTATATTATCAGAACACTGAAGCTTTCTTT. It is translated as CASSLYYQNTEAFF. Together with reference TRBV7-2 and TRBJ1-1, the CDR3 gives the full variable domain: GAGVSQSPSNKVTEKGKDVELRCDPISGHTALYWYRQSLGQGLEFLIYFQGNSAPDKSGLPSDRFSAERTGGSVSTLTIQRTQQEDSAVYLCASSLYYQNTEAFFGQGTRLTVV.

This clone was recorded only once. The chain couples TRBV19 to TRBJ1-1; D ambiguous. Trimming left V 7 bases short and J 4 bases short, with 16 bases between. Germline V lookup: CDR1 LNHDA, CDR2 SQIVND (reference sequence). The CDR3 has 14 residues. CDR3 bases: TGTGCCAGTACTGGGGTCCAAGGCGGCACTGAAGCTTTCTTT. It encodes CASTGVQGGTEAFF.

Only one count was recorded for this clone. CDR3 sequence reads: CASSFLDELFF. CDR3 bases: TGTGCCAGCAGCTTTTTAGACGAGCTGTTTTTT. The V gene is TRBV7-2, the J gene TRBJ1-4; D not resolved. The CDR3 has 11 amino acids. Germline-derived CDR1 and CDR2 are SGHTA and FQGNSA. The V end was cut by 3 bases, the J end by 14 bases, with 10 bases between.

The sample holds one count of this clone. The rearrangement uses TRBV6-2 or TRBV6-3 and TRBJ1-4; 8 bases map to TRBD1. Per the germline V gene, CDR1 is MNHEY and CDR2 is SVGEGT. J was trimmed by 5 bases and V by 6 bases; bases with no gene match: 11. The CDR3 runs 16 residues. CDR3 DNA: TGTGCCAGCAGCCCTACCCTTAACAGGGGGAATGAAAAACTGTTTTTT. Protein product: CASSPTLNRGNEKLFF.

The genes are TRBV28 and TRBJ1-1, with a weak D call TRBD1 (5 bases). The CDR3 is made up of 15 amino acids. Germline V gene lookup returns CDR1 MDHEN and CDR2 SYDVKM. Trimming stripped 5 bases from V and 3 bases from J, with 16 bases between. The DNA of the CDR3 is TGTGCCAGCAGTCCGCCAGGGACCCGGGACACTGAAGCTTTCTTT. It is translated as CASSPPGTRDTEAFF.

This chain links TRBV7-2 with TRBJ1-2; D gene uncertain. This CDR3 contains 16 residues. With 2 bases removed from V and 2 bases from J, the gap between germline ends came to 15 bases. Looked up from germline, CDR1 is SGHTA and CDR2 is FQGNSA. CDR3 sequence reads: CASSLIGWERNYGYTF. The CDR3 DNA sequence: TGTGCCAGCAGCTTAATAGGTTGGGAGAGGAACTATGGCTACACCTTC.

CDR3 in amino acids: CAWSDLTGRPQHF. The CDR3, as DNA: TGTGCCTGGAGTGACCTCACGGGGCGGCCCCAGCATTTT. This chain joins TRBV30 and TRBJ1-5, with D perhaps TRBD1 (5 bases). V dropped 1 base and J dropped 9 bases, with 13 bases sitting between them. This CDR3 spans 13 amino acids. Germline CDR1 and CDR2: GTSNPN and SVGIG (reference sequence).

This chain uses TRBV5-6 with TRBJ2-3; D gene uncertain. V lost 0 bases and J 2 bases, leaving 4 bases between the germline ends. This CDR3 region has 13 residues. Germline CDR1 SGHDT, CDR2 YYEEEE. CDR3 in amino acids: CASSLGDTDTQYF. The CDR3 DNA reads TGTGCCAGCAGCTTGGGAGACACAGATACGCAGTATTTT. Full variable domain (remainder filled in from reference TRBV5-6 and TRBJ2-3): DAGVTQSPTHLIKTRGQQVTLRCSPKSGHDTVSWYQQALGQGPQFIFQYYEEEERQRGNFPDRFSGHQFPNYSSELNVNALLLGDSALYLCASSLGDTDTQYFGPGTRLTVL.

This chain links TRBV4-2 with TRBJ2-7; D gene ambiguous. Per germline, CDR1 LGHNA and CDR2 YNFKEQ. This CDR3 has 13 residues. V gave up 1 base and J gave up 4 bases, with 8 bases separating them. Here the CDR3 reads CASSQGETYEQYF. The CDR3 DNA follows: TGTGCCAGCAGCCAAGGGGAAACGTACGAGCAGTACTTC.

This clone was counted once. The CDR3 loop reads CASSAVRGSSPLHF. CDR3 nucleotide sequence: TGTGCCAGCAGTGCGGTCAGGGGGAGTTCACCCCTCCACTTT. The chain combines TRBV25-1 with TRBJ1-6, with TRBD1 matching over 7 bases. Germline-derived CDR1 and CDR2 are MGHDK and SYGVNS. The length of the CDR3 is 14 residues. V dropped 4 bases and J dropped 9; count of bases not matched to a gene: 6.

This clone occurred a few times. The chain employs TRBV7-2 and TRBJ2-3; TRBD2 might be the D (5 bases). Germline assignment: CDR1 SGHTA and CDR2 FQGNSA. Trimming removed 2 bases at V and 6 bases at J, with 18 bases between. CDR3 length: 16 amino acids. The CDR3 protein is CASSLSVVGLSDTQYF. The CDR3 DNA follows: TGTGCCAGCAGCTTAAGTGTCGTCGGACTCTCGGATACGCAGTATTTT. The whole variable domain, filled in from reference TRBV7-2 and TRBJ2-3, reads GAGVSQSPSNKVTEKGKDVELRCDPISGHTALYWYRQSLGQGLEFLIYFQGNSAPDKSGLPSDRFSAERTGGSVSTLTIQRTQQEDSAVYLCASSLSVVGLSDTQYFGPGTRLTVL.

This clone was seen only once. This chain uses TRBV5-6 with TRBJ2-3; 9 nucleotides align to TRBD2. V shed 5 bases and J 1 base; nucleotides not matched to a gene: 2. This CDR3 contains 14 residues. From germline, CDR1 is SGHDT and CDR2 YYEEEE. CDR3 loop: CASRRLAGTDTQYF. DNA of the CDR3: TGTGCCAGCAGGAGACTAGCGGGCACAGATACGCAGTATTTT.

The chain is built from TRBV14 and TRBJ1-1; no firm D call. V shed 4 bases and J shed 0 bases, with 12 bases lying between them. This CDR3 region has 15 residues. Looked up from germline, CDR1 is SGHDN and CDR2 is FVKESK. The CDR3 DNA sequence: TGTGCCAGCAGCCGATCCAGGATAATGAACACTGAAGCTTTCTTT. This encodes CASSRSRIMNTEAFF.

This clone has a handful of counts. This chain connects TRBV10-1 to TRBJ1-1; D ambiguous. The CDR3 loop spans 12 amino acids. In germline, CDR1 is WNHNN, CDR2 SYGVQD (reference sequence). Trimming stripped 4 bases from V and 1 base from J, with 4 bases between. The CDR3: CASSGGNTEAFF. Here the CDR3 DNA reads TGCGCCAGCAGTGGGGGGAACACTGAAGCTTTCTTT.

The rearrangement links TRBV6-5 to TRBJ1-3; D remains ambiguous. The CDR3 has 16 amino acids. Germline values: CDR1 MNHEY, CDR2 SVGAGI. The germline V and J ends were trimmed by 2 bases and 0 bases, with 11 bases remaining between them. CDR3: CASSYGQPYSGNTIYF. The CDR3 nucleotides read TGTGCCAGCAGTTACGGCCAACCCTACTCTGGAAACACCATATATTTT.

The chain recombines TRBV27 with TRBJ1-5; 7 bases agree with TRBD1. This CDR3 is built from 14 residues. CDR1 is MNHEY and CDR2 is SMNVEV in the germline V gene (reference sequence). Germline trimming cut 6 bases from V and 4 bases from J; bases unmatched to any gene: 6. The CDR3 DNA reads TGTGCCAGCAGGACGGGACAGTCAAATCAGCCCCAGCATTTT. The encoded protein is CASRTGQSNQPQHF.

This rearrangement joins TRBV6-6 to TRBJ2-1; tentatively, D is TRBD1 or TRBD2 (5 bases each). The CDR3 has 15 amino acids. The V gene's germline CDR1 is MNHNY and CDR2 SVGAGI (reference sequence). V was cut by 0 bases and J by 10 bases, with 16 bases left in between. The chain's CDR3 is CASSYSTASPGEQFF. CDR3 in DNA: TGTGCCAGCAGTTACTCGACGGCTAGCCCAGGGGAGCAGTTCTTC.

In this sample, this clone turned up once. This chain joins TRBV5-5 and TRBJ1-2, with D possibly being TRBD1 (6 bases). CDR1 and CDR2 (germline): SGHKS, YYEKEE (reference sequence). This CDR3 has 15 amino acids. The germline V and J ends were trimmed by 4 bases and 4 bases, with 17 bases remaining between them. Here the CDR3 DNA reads TGTGCCAGCAGCCACAGCGGGGGGCAGGGCTATGGCTACACCTTC. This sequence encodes CASSHSGGQGYGYTF.

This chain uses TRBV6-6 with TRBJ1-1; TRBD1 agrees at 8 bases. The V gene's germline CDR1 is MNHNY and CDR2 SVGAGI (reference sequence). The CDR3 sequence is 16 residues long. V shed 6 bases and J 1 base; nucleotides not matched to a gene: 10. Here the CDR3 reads CASRGSQGVQNTEAFF. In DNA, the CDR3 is TGTGCCAGCAGGGGCTCACAGGGGGTACAGAACACTGAAGCTTTCTTT.

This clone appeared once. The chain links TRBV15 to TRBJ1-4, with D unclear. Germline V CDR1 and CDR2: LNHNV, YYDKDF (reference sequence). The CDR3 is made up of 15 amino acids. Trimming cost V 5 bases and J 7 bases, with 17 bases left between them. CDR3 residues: CATSFQIYRGEKLFF. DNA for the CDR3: TGTGCCACCAGCTTCCAAATTTACCGCGGTGAAAAACTGTTTTTT.